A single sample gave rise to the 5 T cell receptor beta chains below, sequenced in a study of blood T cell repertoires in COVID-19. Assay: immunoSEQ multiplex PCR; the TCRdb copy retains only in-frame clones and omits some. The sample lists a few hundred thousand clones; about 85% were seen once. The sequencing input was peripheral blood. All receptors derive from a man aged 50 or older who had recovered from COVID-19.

The CDR3 reads CASSVGQGQGEKLFF. The CDR3 nucleotides read TGTGCCAGCAGTGTGGGACAGGGGCAGGGTGAAAAACTGTTTTTT. V and J are TRBV28 and TRBJ1-4; 10 positions agree with TRBD1. With V trimmed by 5 bases and J by 7 bases, 7 bases remained unmatched. The CDR3 length is 15 residues. Germline V CDR1 and CDR2: MDHEN, SYDVKM.

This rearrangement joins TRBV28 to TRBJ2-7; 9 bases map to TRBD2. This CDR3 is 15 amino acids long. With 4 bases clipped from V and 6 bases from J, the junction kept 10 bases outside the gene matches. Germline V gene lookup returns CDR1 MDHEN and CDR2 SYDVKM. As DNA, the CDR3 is TGTGCCAGCAGTTACTCCGGGACTAGCACCTCCGAGCAGTACTTC. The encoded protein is CASSYSGTSTSEQYF.

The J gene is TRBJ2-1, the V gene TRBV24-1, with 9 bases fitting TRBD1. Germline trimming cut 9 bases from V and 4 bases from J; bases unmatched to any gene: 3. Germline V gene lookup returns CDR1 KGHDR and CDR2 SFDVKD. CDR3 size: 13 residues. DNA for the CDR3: TGTGCCACCTCTGACAGGGGGTACAATGAGCAGTTCTTC. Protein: CATSDRGYNEQFF.

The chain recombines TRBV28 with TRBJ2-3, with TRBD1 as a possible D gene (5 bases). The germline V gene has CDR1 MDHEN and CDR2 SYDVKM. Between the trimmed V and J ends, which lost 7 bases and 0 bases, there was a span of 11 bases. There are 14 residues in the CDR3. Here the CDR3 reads CASISGPSTDTQYF. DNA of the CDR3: TGTGCCAGCATCTCAGGGCCTAGCACAGATACGCAGTATTTT.

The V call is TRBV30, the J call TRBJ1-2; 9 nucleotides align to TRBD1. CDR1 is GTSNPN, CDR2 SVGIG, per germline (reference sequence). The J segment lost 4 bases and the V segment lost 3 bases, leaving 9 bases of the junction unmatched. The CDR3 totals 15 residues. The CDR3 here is CAWSENRGRGYGYTF. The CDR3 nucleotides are TGTGCCTGGAGCGAAAACAGGGGGCGCGGCTATGGCTACACCTTC.